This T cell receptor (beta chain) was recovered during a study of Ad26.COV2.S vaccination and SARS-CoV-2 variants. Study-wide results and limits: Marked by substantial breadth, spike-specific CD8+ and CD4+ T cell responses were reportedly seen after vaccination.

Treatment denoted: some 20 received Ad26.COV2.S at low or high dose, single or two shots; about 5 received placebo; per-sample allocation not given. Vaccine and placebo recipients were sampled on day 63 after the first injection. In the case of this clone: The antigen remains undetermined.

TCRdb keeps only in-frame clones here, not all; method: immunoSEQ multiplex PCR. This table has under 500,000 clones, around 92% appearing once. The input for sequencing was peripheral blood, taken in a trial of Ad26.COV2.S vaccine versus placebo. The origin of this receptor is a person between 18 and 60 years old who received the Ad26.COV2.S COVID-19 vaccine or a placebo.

Here the CDR3 reads CASSPDRGRSNQPQHF. CDR3 DNA sequence: TGTGCCAGCAGCCCCGACAGGGGTAGAAGCAATCAGCCCCAGCATTTT. The chain recombines TRBV7-9 with TRBJ1-5; TRBD1 matches at 8 bases. V dropped 5 bases and J dropped 1; count of bases not matched to a gene: 7. The length of the CDR3 is 16 residues. Germline V gene sequence: CDR1 SEHNR, CDR2 FQNEAQ (reference sequence).